This T cell receptor beta chain appears in the sequencing data of a study of T cells after yellow fever vaccination. Production of TCR cDNA was by 5'RACE template switching, which also added a universal primer site and UMIs. TCRdb reprocessed the 5' RACE reads via MiXCR and lists one record per CDR3 protein. The data show approximately 600,000 distinct CDR3 sequences, 12% seen once. The TCR sequence derives from a man aged 30 to 45 who received the YFV17D yellow fever vaccine. Source: PBMCs, taken on the day of the yellow fever booster vaccination.

The CDR3 region has the DNA TGTGCCAGCAGCTCCAGGTCCGGGAGGGCCTACAATGAGCAGTTCTTC. Translation gives CASSSRSGRAYNEQFF. V and J are TRBV7-3 and TRBJ2-1, with 8 bases aligning to TRBD2. After removal of 4 bases from V and 2 bases from J, the junction contained 7 bases not matched to a gene. Germline V lookup: CDR1 SGHTA, CDR2 FQGTGA. The length of the CDR3 is 16 residues. Complete variable domain (other parts from reference TRBV7-3 and TRBJ2-1): GAGVSQTPSNKVTEKGKYVELRCDPISGHTALYWYRQSLGQGPEFLIYFQGTGAADDSGLPNDRFFAVRPEGSVSTLKIQRTERGDSAVYLCASSSRSGRAYNEQFFGPGTRLTVL.